The present entry profiles one T cell receptor (beta chain) with its context. The antigen is not known. RNA transcripts yielded amplified TCR beta CDR3 regions. HTBI primers were employed in a first-round RT-PCR of the TCR CDR3. TCRdb redid the calling of the multiplex PCR reads with MiXCR, one entry per CDR3 protein. The data hold about 350,000 distinct CDR3 sequences, with 12% to 15% observed a single time. The data are from a study of T cells in Graves' hyperthyroidism and ophthalmopathy. Clinical symptoms, serum thyroxine and TRAb, thyroid ultrasound and orbital computed tomography together formed the diagnostic basis. An approximately 9.8 ml volume of fresh peripheral blood provided the PBMCs. Study-wide results and limits: Most thyroid clonotypes expanded above 0.001 appeared in blood too.

J gave up 4 bases and V 7 bases, and 5 bases lay outside the gene matches. The CDR3 contains 14 residues. Germline CDR1 reads MNHNS; CDR2 reads SASEGT. The gene calls are TRBV6-1 and TRBJ2-2, with TRBD2 matching 8 bases. This TCR was recovered from an older woman with Graves' ophthalmopathy. The sample consisted of blood. The CDR3 here is CASKSGSGTGELFF. In DNA form, the CDR3 reads TGTGCCAGCAAGAGCGGGAGTGGCACCGGGGAGCTGTTTTTT.